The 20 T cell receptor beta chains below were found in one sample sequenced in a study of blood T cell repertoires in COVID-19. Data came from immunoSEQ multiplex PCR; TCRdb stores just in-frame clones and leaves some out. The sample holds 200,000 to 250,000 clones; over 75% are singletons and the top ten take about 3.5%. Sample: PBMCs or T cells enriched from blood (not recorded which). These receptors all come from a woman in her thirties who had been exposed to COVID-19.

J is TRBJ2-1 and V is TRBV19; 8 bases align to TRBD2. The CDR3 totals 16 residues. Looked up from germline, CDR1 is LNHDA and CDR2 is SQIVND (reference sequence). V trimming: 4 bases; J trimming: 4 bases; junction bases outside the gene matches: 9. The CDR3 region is CASSTAQGGGYNEQFF. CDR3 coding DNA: TGTGCCAGTAGTACAGCACAGGGCGGGGGGTACAATGAGCAGTTCTTC.

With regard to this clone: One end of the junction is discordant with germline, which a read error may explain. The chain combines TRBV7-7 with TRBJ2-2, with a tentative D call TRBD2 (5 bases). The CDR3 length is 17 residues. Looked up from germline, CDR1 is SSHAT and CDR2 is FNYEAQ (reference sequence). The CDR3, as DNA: TGTGCTAGCAGCCCGAGACCAGCGGATACGAACACCGGGGAGCTGTTTTTT. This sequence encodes CASSPRPADTNTGELFF.

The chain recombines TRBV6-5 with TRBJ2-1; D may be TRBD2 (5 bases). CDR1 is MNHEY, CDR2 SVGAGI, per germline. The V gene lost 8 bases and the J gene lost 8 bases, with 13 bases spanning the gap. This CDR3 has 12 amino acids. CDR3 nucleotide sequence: TGTGCCAGCGCGGGCACGTCCGATGAGCAGTTCTTC. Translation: CASAGTSDEQFF.

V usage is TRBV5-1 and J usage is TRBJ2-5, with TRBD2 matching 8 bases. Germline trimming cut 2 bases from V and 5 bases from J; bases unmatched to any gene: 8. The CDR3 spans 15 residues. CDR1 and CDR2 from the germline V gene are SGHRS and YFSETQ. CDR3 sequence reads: CASSFRSGSRETQYF. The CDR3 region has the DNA TGCGCCAGCAGCTTTCGCAGCGGGAGTAGGGAGACCCAGTACTTC.

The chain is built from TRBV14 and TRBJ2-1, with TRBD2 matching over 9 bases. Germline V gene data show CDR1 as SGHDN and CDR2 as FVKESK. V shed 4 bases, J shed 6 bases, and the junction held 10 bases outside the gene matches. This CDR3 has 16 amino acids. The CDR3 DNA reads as TGTGCCAGCAGCCCCCAGCTAGCGGGATTAGGCAATGAGCAGTTCTTC. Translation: CASSPQLAGLGNEQFF.

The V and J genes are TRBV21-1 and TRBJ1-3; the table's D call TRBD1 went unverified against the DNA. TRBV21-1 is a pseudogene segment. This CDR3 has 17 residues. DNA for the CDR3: TGTGCCAGCACCCAACGGACAGGGGTCTTGGGAGGAAACACCATATATTTT. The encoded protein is CASTQRTGVLGGNTIYF.

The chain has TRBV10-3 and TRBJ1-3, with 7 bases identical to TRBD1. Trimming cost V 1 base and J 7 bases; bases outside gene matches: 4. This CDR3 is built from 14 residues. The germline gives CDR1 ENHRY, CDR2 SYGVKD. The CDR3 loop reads CAISEFSTGNTIYF. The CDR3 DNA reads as TGTGCCATCAGTGAGTTCTCGACAGGGAACACCATATATTTT.

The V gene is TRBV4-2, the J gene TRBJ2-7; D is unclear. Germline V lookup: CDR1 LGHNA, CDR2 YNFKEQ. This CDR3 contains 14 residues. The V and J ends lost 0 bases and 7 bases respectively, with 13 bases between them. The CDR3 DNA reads TGTGCCAGCAGCCAAGAGAGTACGAAGTGGGAGCAGTACTTC. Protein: CASSQESTKWEQYF.

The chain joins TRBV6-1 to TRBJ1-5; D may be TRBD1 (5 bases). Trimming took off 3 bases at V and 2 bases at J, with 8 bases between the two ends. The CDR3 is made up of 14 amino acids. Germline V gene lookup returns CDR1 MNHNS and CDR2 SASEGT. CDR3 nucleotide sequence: TGTGCCAGCAGTGAGTTACAGGGCAATCAGCCCCAGCATTTT. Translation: CASSELQGNQPQHF.

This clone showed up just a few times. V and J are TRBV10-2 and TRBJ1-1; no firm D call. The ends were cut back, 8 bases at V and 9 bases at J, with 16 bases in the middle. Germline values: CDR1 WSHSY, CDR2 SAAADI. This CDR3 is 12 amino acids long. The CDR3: CASSKRESKAFF. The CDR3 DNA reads TGCGCCAGCTCGAAAAGGGAGTCAAAAGCTTTCTTT.

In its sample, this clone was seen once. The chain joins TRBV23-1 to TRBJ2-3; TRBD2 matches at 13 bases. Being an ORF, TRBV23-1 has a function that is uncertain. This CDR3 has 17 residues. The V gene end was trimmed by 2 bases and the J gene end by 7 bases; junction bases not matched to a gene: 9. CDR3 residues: CASSQPRTSGRVHTQYF. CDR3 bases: TGCGCCAGCAGTCAACCCCGGACTAGCGGGAGAGTCCATACGCAGTATTTT.

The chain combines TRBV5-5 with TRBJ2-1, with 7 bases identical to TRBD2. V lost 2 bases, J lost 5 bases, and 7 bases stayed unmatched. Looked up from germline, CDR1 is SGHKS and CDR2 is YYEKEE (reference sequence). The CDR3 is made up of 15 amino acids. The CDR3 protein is CASSFRGSKNNEQFF. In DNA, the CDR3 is TGTGCCAGCAGCTTTCGCGGGAGTAAAAACAATGAGCAGTTCTTC.

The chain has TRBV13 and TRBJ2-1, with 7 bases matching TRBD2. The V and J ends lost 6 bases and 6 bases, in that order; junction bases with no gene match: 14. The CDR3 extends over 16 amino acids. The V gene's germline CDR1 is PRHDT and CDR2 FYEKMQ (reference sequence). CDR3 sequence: CASRRPGLPGGNEQFF. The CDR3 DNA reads TGTGCCAGCAGGAGACCGGGACTCCCGGGAGGCAATGAGCAGTTCTTC.

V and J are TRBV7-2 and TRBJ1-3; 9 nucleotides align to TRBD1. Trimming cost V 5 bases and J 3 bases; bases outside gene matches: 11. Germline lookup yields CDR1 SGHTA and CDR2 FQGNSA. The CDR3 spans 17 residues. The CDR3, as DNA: TGTGCCAGCAGCCCTAACAGGGGGCCCTCGGGTGGAAACACCATATATTTT. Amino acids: CASSPNRGPSGGNTIYF.

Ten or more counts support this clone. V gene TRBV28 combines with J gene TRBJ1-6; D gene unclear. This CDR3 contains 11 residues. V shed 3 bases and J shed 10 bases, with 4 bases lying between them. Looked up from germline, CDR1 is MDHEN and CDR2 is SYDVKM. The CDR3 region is CASSFMSPLHF. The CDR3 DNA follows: TGTGCCAGCAGTTTTATGTCACCCCTCCACTTT.

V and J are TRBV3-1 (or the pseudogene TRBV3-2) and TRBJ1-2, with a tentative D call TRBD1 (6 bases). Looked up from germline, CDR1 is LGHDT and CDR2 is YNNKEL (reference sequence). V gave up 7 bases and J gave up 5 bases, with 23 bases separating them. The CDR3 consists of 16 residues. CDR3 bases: TGTGCCAGCACCTGGGATGGGGGGGCTGCCCCGTATGGCTACACCTTC. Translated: CASTWDGGAAPYGYTF.

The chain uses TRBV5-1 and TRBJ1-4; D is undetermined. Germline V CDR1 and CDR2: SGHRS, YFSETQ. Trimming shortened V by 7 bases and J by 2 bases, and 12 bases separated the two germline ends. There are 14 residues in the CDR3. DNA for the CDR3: TGCGCCAGCTGTCTGACGGGGACTAATGAAAAACTGTTTTTT. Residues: CASCLTGTNEKLFF.

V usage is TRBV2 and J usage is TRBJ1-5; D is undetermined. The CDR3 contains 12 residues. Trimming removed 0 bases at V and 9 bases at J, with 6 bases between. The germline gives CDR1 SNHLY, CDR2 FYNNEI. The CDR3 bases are TGTGCCAGCAGTGAAGCGGTAGCGCCCCAGCATTTT. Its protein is CASSEAVAPQHF.

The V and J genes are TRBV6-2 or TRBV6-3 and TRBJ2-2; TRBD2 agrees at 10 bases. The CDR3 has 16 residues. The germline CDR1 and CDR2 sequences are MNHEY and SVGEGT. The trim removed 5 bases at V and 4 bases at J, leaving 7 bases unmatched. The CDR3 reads CASSNPAGGGTGELFF. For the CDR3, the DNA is TGTGCCAGCAGTAACCCAGCGGGAGGGGGCACCGGGGAGCTGTTTTTT.

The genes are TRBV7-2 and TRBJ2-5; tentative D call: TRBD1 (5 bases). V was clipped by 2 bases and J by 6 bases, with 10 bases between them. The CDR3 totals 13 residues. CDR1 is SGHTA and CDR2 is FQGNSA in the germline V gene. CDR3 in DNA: TGTGCCAGCAGCTTATCCAGGGTCAAGACCCAGTACTTC. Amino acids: CASSLSRVKTQYF.